Presented here are 6 T cell receptor beta chains from one specimen sequenced in a study of blood T cell repertoires in COVID-19. The method was immunoSEQ multiplex PCR; TCRdb's version includes in-frame clones alone and lacks a portion of them. The sample records 260,000 or so clones, 83% being singletons. The sequenced material came from PBMCs or T cells enriched from blood (not recorded which). The receptors were gathered from a woman in her thirties or forties who had been exposed to COVID-19.

The V and J genes are TRBV7-8 and TRBJ1-2; D possibly corresponds to TRBD1 (6 bases). This CDR3 is 15 amino acids long. V dropped 1 base and J dropped 5 bases, with 14 bases sitting between them. The germline V gene has CDR1 SGHVS and CDR2 FQNEAQ. As DNA, the CDR3 is TGTGCCAGCAGCTTAGAGGGGGACAACTTATATGGCTACACCTTC. Translated, it gives CASSLEGDNLYGYTF. The full variable domain, with the rest looked up from reference TRBV7-8 and TRBJ1-2, is GAGVSQSPRYKVAKRGQDVALRCDPISGHVSLFWYQQALGQGPEFLTYFQNEAQLDKSGLPSDRFFAERPEGSVSTLKIQRTQQEDSAVYLCASSLEGDNLYGYTFGSGTRLTVV.

V gene TRBV9 combines with J gene TRBJ1-6; perhaps TRBD1 as D (5 bases). With 2 bases removed from V and 9 bases from J, the gap between germline ends came to 6 bases. CDR3 length: 12 amino acids. Germline CDR1 is SGDLS and CDR2 is YYNGEE. CDR3 coding DNA: TGTGCCAGCAGCGTTACAGGTTCACCCCTCCACTTT. Translation gives CASSVTGSPLHF.

Comment on this clone: Sequence at one end of the junction differs from germline and may be a read error. The V and J genes are TRBV7-7 and TRBJ2-5; 11 bases align to TRBD2. The CDR3 runs to 16 residues. CDR1 is SSHAT, CDR2 FNYEAQ, per germline (reference sequence). The CDR3 nucleotides read TGTGCTAGCAGCGCGGGACTAGCGGACCATGGAGAGACCCAGTACTTC. This translates into CASSAGLADHGETQYF. Supplemented by reference TRBV7-7 and TRBJ2-5, the full variable domain reads GAGVSQSPRYKVTKRGQDVTLRCDPISSHATLYWYQQALGQGPEFLTYFNYEAQPDKSGLPSDRFSAERPEGSISTLTIQRTEQRDSAMYRCASSAGLADHGETQYFGPGTRLLVL.

The chain carries TRBV18 and TRBJ1-1, with D unresolved. CDR3 length: 15 amino acids. Germline CDR1 and CDR2: KGHSH and LQKENI. With 4 bases removed from V and 5 bases from J, the gap between germline ends came to 17 bases. The CDR3 nucleotides are TGTGCCAGCTCACTAGAGGGTTTTAAAAGGACTGAAGCTTTCTTT. Translated: CASSLEGFKRTEAFF.

The chain uses TRBV6-5 and TRBJ1-2; 9 bases align to TRBD1. From germline, CDR1 is MNHEY and CDR2 SVGAGI. The CDR3 runs to 13 residues. Trimming took 5 bases from V and 8 from J; bases not matched to a gene: 6. The DNA for the CDR3 is TGTGCCAGCAGTAAGGGACAGGGCCGGGGCTACACCTTC. Residues: CASSKGQGRGYTF.

Here the CDR3 DNA reads TGTGCCAGCAGCGTAGAAGGGACAGGATTTGGGTACGAGCAGTACTTC. It translates to CASSVEGTGFGYEQYF. The chain carries TRBV9 and TRBJ2-7, with 8 bases identical to TRBD1. Germline CDR1 and CDR2: SGDLS and YYNGEE. The CDR3 has 16 residues. The ends lost 0 bases at V and 4 bases at J; junction bases unmatched: 9. Full variable domain (rest looked up from reference TRBV9 and TRBJ2-7): DSGVTQTPKHLITATGQRVTLRCSPRSGDLSVYWYQQSLDQGLQFLIQYYNGEERAKGNILERFSAQQFPDLHSELNLSSLELGDSALYFCASSVEGTGFGYEQYFGPGTRLTVT.